These 9 T cell receptor beta chains share one sample of origin, sequenced in a study of technical replicates of blood from a handful of donors. TCRdb's table, derived via immunoSEQ multiplex PCR, lists solely in-frame clones and lacks some. Counted here are about 100,000 clones, roughly 96% occurring once; the ten biggest clones make up roughly 0.33%. Sequencing used T cells isolated from PBMCs. The receptors stem from a human donor in good health.

This sequence joins TRBV4-3 and TRBJ2-1, with a weak D call TRBD1 (7 bases). The CDR3 extends over 15 amino acids. From germline, CDR1 is LGHNA and CDR2 YSLEER. Deletions cut 3 bases from V and 4 bases from J, with 13 bases between. In DNA, the CDR3 is TGCGCCAGCAGCCACAGGGGGGCGTGGTACAATGAGCAGTTCTTC. Translating gives CASSHRGAWYNEQFF.

V gene TRBV1 combines with J gene TRBJ1-1. TRBV1 constitutes a pseudogene. CDR3 size: 15 residues. CDR3 residues: CTSGQEKRVRTEAFF. CDR3 in DNA: TGCACCAGCGGCCAAGAGAAGAGGGTGCGGACTGAAGCTTTCTTT.

This clone appeared once. J is TRBJ2-7 and V is TRBV11-2, with TRBD2 identical over 7 bases. Looked up from germline, CDR1 is SGHAT and CDR2 is FQNNGV. V trimming: 5 bases; J trimming: 0 bases; junction bases outside the gene matches: 4. The length of the CDR3 is 14 residues. CDR3 DNA: TGTGCCAGCAGCCCGGGCGGGAGCTCCTACGAGCAGTACTTC. Translating it yields CASSPGGSSYEQYF.

This chain links TRBV18 with TRBJ1-1; D remains unclear. With 1 base removed from V and 3 bases from J, the gap between germline ends came to 18 bases. CDR1 is KGHSH and CDR2 is LQKENI in the germline V gene. The CDR3 covers 17 residues. In DNA, the CDR3 is TGTGCCAGCTCACCACTCTCGGGGTTGACCGTTTACACTGAAGCTTTCTTT. Its protein product is CASSPLSGLTVYTEAFF.

The V call is TRBV7-3, the J call TRBJ2-5, with 13 bases aligning to TRBD2. CDR1 and CDR2 from the germline V gene are SGHTA and FQGTGA. J lost 5 bases, V lost 2 bases, and 5 bases had no gene match. This CDR3 contains 16 residues. CDR3 in DNA: TGTGCCAGCAGCTTAGAACTAGCGGGAGGGTTGGAGACCCAGTACTTC. Its protein product is CASSLELAGGLETQYF.

The rearrangement uses TRBV10-2 and TRBJ1-2; perhaps TRBD1 as D (5 bases). V was cut by 2 bases and J by 6 bases, with 10 bases left in between. From germline, CDR1 is WSHSY and CDR2 SAAADI. The CDR3 covers 13 residues. CDR3 amino acids: CASSETSGNGYTF. The CDR3, as DNA: TGCGCCAGCAGTGAGACCTCAGGGAATGGCTACACCTTC.

The chain uses TRBV11-2 and TRBJ2-7; a weak D match, TRBD2 (6 bases). Germline CDR1 and CDR2: SGHAT and FQNNGV. Trimming pared 5 bases from V and 7 bases from J, leaving 9 bases between. This CDR3 region has 11 residues. In DNA form, the CDR3 reads TGTGCCAGCAGCCCCGCGGGGGAGCAGTACTTC. This encodes CASSPAGEQYF.

The CDR3 nucleotides read TGTGCCAGCAGTCCAACAGGGGAACATGGCTACACCTTC. Translation gives CASSPTGEHGYTF. The rearrangement joins TRBV7-9 to TRBJ1-2; 7 bases align to TRBD1. V was clipped by 6 bases and J by 6 bases; unmatched bases: 7. The germline V gene encodes CDR1 SEHNR and CDR2 FQNEAQ (reference sequence). This CDR3 is 13 amino acids long.

This chain connects TRBV5-1 to TRBJ1-1, with 8 bases aligning to TRBD1. V shed 5 bases, J shed 3 bases, and the junction held 6 bases outside the gene matches. This CDR3 is 14 amino acids long. Looked up from germline, CDR1 is SGHRS and CDR2 is YFSETQ. CDR3 bases: TGCGCCAGCAGTTTTCGGACAGGGCACACTGAAGCTTTCTTT. This sequence encodes CASSFRTGHTEAFF.